This T cell receptor (beta chain) emerged from a study of blood T cells in healthy people across ages. This CDR3 is 16 amino acids long. J lost 2 bases, V lost 6 bases, and 8 bases had no gene match. Germline CDR1 DFQATT, CDR2 SNEGSKA (reference sequence). The second PCR ran about 6 to 12 cycles with a sample-barcoded 5' primer and J-beta primers. TCRdb ran MiXCR on the 5' RACE reads and lists one entry per CDR3 protein. Of around 900,000 distinct CDR3 sequences in the sample, roughly 26% were seen once. A few counts support this clonotype. This chain joins TRBV20-1 and TRBJ2-3, with 13 bases matching TRBD2. Sequencing input: blood. This receptor was obtained from a woman aged 80 or over in good health. The CDR3 nucleotides are TGCAGTGCCCAAGGGACTAGCGGGGCCGCCACAGATACGCAGTATTTT. The encoded protein is CSAQGTSGAATDTQYF.